A single T cell receptor (beta chain) is shown here with its context. The V segment lost 3 bases and the J segment 1 base; nucleotides outside the gene matches: 6. This CDR3 comprises 16 residues. Germline-derived CDR1 and CDR2 are SGHNT and YYREEE (reference sequence). This sample was taken from a study of OX40 agonist ivuxolimab in advanced cancers. Profiling relied on immunoSEQ multiplex PCR, and the TCRdb table lists in-frame clones only, not all of them. Here the sample spans approximately 77,000 clones, approximately 90% being singletons. The rearrangement joins TRBV5-4 to TRBJ2-1, with 8 bases lining up with TRBD2. The clonotype originates from an adult with an advanced solid tumor such as melanoma, head and neck, liver or kidney cancer. The sample was CD4+ or CD8+ T cells sorted from blood, taken in a trial of the OX40 agonist ivuxolimab. The CDR3 region is CASSSVKRGSYNEQFF. The CDR3 nucleotides read TGTGCCAGCAGCTCCGTAAAGCGGGGGTCCTACAATGAGCAGTTCTTC. Drawing the rest from reference TRBV5-4 and TRBJ2-1, the complete variable domain is ETGVTQSPTHLIKTRGQQVTLRCSSQSGHNTVSWYQQALGQGPQFIFQYYREEENGRGNFPPRFSGLQFPNYSSELNVNALELDDSALYLCASSSVKRGSYNEQFFGPGTRLTVL.